These 20 T cell receptor beta chains were all obtained from the same sample, sequenced in a study of shared clonotypes between healthy human individuals. Profiling relied on immunoSEQ multiplex PCR, and the TCRdb table lists in-frame clones only, not all of them. The table shows 2 million to 2.5 million clones, with approximately 95% occurring only once. Sequencing was carried out using naive CD4+ T cells sorted from blood. Sample subset: CD45RA+ positively selected. These receptors were taken from a man aged 18 to 30 in good health.

The chain joins TRBV29-1 to TRBJ2-7; D remains unclear. V was cut by 7 bases and J by 2 bases, with 12 bases left in between. The CDR3 covers 12 residues. Per the germline V gene, CDR1 is SQVTM and CDR2 is ANQGSEA. The CDR3 loop reads CSASGSPYEQYF. For the CDR3, the DNA is TGCAGCGCCTCCGGGTCCCCCTACGAGCAGTACTTC.

The chain combines TRBV7-2 with TRBJ2-2, with 15 bases fitting TRBD2. From germline, CDR1 is SGHTA and CDR2 FQGNSA. V dropped 5 bases and J dropped 4; count of bases not matched to a gene: 8. CDR3 length: 18 residues. CDR3 residues: CASSPERTSGRVTGELFF. DNA of the CDR3: TGTGCCAGCAGCCCGGAACGGACTAGCGGGAGGGTCACCGGGGAGCTGTTTTTT.

The V gene is TRBV10-3, the J gene TRBJ1-1, with D unresolved. The ends were cut back, 3 bases at V and 5 bases at J, with 7 bases in the middle. CDR3 length: 12 amino acids. The germline gives CDR1 ENHRY, CDR2 SYGVKD. The CDR3 sequence is CAISDVRTEAFF. As DNA, the CDR3 is TGTGCCATCAGTGACGTTAGGACTGAAGCTTTCTTT.

This clone was seen a few times. The V gene is TRBV30, the J gene TRBJ2-7; perhaps TRBD1 as D (6 bases). CDR1 is GTSNPN, CDR2 SVGIG, per germline (reference sequence). The V gene lost 1 base and the J gene lost 6 bases, with 7 bases spanning the gap. CDR3 length: 11 residues. DNA of the CDR3: TGTGCCTGGAGTGACAGGGCCGAGCAGTACTTC. Its protein product is CAWSDRAEQYF.

CDR3 protein: CAKGQGLNTEAFF. For the CDR3, the DNA is TGTGCCAAGGGACAGGGGCTGAACACTGAAGCTTTCTTT. This rearrangement joins TRBV2 to TRBJ1-1; 10 bases are a match to TRBD1. Germline CDR1 is SNHLY and CDR2 is FYNNEI. CDR3 size: 13 residues. V gave up 10 bases and J gave up 0 bases; unmatched junction bases: 2.

The gene calls are TRBV5-1 and TRBJ1-1; possibly TRBD1 for D (6 bases). In germline, CDR1 is SGHRS, CDR2 YFSETQ. This CDR3 region has 15 residues. Deletions cut 4 bases from V and 0 bases from J, with 13 bases between. CDR3 region: CASSEAQGVNTEAFF. DNA for the CDR3: TGCGCCAGCAGCGAGGCACAGGGAGTGAACACTGAAGCTTTCTTT. Full variable domain (rest looked up from reference TRBV5-1 and TRBJ1-1): KAGVTQTPRYLIKTRGQQVTLSCSPISGHRSVSWYQQTPGQGLQFLFEYFSETQRNKGNFPGRFSGRQFSNSRSEMNVSTLELGDSALYLCASSEAQGVNTEAFFGQGTRLTVV.

This clone came up once. The chain recombines TRBV28 with TRBJ2-2; D is unclear. Trimming stripped 6 bases from V and 6 bases from J, with 8 bases between. The CDR3 consists of 12 residues. CDR1 MDHEN and CDR2 SYDVKM come from the germline V gene. The CDR3: CASRDPAGELFF. In DNA, the CDR3 is TGTGCCAGCAGGGACCCGGCCGGGGAGCTGTTTTTT.

J is TRBJ1-5 and V is TRBV4-1; D unresolved. CDR1 is MGHRA and CDR2 is YSYEKL in the germline V gene. The CDR3 loop spans 21 amino acids. V gave up 2 bases and J gave up 0 bases, with 26 bases separating them. CDR3 sequence (DNA): TGCGCCAGCAGCCAATTAGTCGGGTTGCACGGACCTTCCATTAGCAATCAGCCCCAGCATTTT. This encodes CASSQLVGLHGPSISNQPQHF.

With respect to this clone: This same CDR3 is encoded by further DNA sequences in the sample. The gene calls are TRBV5-1 and TRBJ2-7; D remains ambiguous. The V gene lost 0 bases and the J gene lost 2 bases, with 9 bases spanning the gap. Germline V gives CDR1 SGHRS, CDR2 YFSETQ. The CDR3 contains 14 residues. The CDR3 sequence: CASSLGQLTYEQYF. CDR3 nucleotides: TGCGCCAGCAGCTTGGGTCAGTTAACCTACGAGCAGTACTTC.

The chain links TRBV2 to TRBJ2-5, with TRBD1 as a possible D gene (6 bases). Germline CDR1 and CDR2: SNHLY and FYNNEI. This CDR3 is 13 amino acids long. Trimming took 3 bases from V and 4 from J, leaving 9 bases between them. The chain's CDR3 is CASSETGGETQYF. The CDR3 DNA sequence: TGTGCCAGCAGTGAGACAGGCGGAGAGACCCAGTACTTC.

J is TRBJ2-5 and V is TRBV7-2; TRBD2 matches at 11 bases. V gave up 5 bases and J gave up 3 bases; unmatched junction bases: 5. Germline V gives CDR1 SGHTA, CDR2 FQGNSA. The CDR3 is 15 amino acids. CDR3 protein: CASSRQLAGEETQYF. DNA of the CDR3: TGTGCCAGCAGCCGCCAACTAGCGGGAGAAGAGACCCAGTACTTC.

J is TRBJ1-2 and V is TRBV30; no clear D. The V end was cut by 0 bases, the J end by 0 bases, with 5 bases between. The germline CDR1 and CDR2 sequences are GTSNPN and SVGIG (reference sequence). This CDR3 contains 13 residues. The CDR3 DNA sequence: TGTGCCTGGAGTGTACTGGCTAACTATGGCTACACCTTC. Translation gives CAWSVLANYGYTF.

This chain connects TRBV7-9 to TRBJ1-4, with D perhaps matching TRBD1 (5 bases). The germline gives CDR1 SEHNR, CDR2 FQNEAQ (reference sequence). CDR3 size: 15 residues. V was shortened by 1 base and J by 7 bases, with 13 bases between the two germline ends. CDR3: CASSLVGKRGEKLFF. In DNA form, the CDR3 reads TGTGCCAGCAGCTTAGTGGGAAAGAGGGGTGAAAAACTGTTTTTT.

V is TRBV4-3 and J is TRBJ2-3, with 8 bases lining up with TRBD2. Germline CDR1 and CDR2: LGHNA and YSLEER. This CDR3 spans 15 amino acids. J gave up 1 base and V 4 bases, and 4 bases lay outside the gene matches. The CDR3 DNA reads TGCGCCAGCAGCCGGACGACTAGCGGCACAGATACGCAGTATTTT. It translates to CASSRTTSGTDTQYF.

The gene calls are TRBV6-1 and TRBJ2-4, with D perhaps TRBD1 (5 bases). The germline gives CDR1 MNHNS, CDR2 SASEGT. This CDR3 is 15 amino acids long. V lost 4 bases to trimming and J lost 3 bases, with 13 bases between them. The CDR3 region is CASSADSSFKNIQYF. Here the CDR3 DNA reads TGTGCCAGCAGTGCCGACAGTAGTTTCAAAAACATTCAGTACTTC.

This clone was observed once. The chain couples TRBV7-2 to TRBJ2-7, with TRBD2 identical over 7 bases. CDR1 SGHTA and CDR2 FQGNSA come from the germline V gene. The CDR3 spans 15 residues. V was clipped by 1 base and J by 5 bases; unmatched bases: 8. CDR3 region: CASSLEGGSVNEQYF. CDR3 coding DNA: TGTGCCAGCAGCTTAGAAGGCGGGAGCGTTAACGAGCAGTACTTC. Variable domain in full (rest from reference TRBV7-2 and TRBJ2-7): GAGVSQSPSNKVTEKGKDVELRCDPISGHTALYWYRQSLGQGLEFLIYFQGNSAPDKSGLPSDRFSAERTGGSVSTLTIQRTQQEDSAVYLCASSLEGGSVNEQYFGPGTRLTVT.

A word on this clone: The same CDR3 also results from other DNA sequences found in this sample. CDR3 DNA sequence: TGTGCCAGCTCACCACTAGTTCCTGAGCAGTTCTTC. Its protein product is CASSPLVPEQFF. The rearrangement links TRBV18 to TRBJ2-1; no definite D call. Trimming removed 1 base from V and 9 bases from J, with 7 bases in between. The CDR3 loop spans 12 amino acids. The V gene's germline CDR1 is KGHSH and CDR2 LQKENI.

V is TRBV6-5 and J is TRBJ2-5; 9 bases are shared with TRBD2. V trimming: 2 bases; J trimming: 4 bases; junction bases outside the gene matches: 2. From germline, CDR1 is MNHEY and CDR2 SVGAGI. CDR3 size: 14 residues. CDR3 DNA: TGTGCCAGCAGTTACGGACTAGCGAGAGAGACCCAGTACTTC. Its protein product is CASSYGLARETQYF.

The CDR3 coding sequence is TGTGCCACCAGCAGAGAAATGGAAGTCTATGGCTACACCTTC. Encoded protein: CATSREMEVYGYTF. The J gene is TRBJ1-2, the V gene TRBV15, with D hard to call. Per the germline V gene, CDR1 is LNHNV and CDR2 is YYDKDF (reference sequence). V shed 0 bases and J shed 4 bases, with 9 bases lying between them. The CDR3 is 14 amino acids.

The chain combines TRBV7-2 with TRBJ2-5, with D maybe TRBD2 (5 bases). Germline lookup yields CDR1 SGHTA and CDR2 FQGNSA. The germline V and J ends were trimmed by 0 bases and 4 bases, with 9 bases remaining between them. The length of the CDR3 is 14 residues. This CDR3 is CASSLAGVPETQYF. The CDR3 DNA is TGTGCCAGCAGCTTAGCGGGAGTTCCAGAGACCCAGTACTTC.